Presented here are 23 T cell receptor beta chains from one specimen sequenced in a study of blood T cell repertoires in COVID-19. Assay: immunoSEQ multiplex PCR; the TCRdb copy retains only in-frame clones and omits some. Among 350,000 to 400,000 clones listed, roughly 87% were seen once. The sequencing sample was made of PBMCs or T cells enriched from blood (not recorded which). The receptors come from a woman younger than 45 who had recovered from COVID-19.

J is TRBJ2-1 and V is TRBV29-1; tentative D call: TRBD2 (6 bases). Per the germline V gene, CDR1 is SQVTM and CDR2 is ANQGSEA. This CDR3 has 14 amino acids. Trimming pared 4 bases from V and 5 bases from J, leaving 15 bases between. CDR3 region: CSVVGAGYNNEQFF. As DNA, the CDR3 is TGCAGCGTTGTCGGAGCGGGCTACAACAATGAGCAGTTCTTC.

The chain recombines TRBV10-3 with TRBJ2-1, with 9 bases lining up with TRBD2. CDR3 size: 16 residues. V was clipped by 0 bases and J by 6 bases; unmatched bases: 6. Looked up from germline, CDR1 is ENHRY and CDR2 is SYGVKD. CDR3 sequence reads: CAISESTALAGNEQFF. The CDR3 DNA reads TGTGCCATCAGTGAGTCGACCGCACTAGCGGGCAATGAGCAGTTCTTC.

This chain connects TRBV30 to TRBJ1-1; D not certain. The CDR3 is 13 amino acids. Germline V gives CDR1 GTSNPN, CDR2 SVGIG (reference sequence). V was trimmed by 1 base and J by 2 bases, leaving 8 bases between them. DNA of the CDR3: TGTGCCTGGAGTGGGCAGATAAACACTGAAGCTTTCTTT. Protein sequence: CAWSGQINTEAFF.

The sample holds one count of this clone. This chain connects TRBV10-3 to TRBJ1-5; 8 nucleotides agree with TRBD1. The CDR3 has 13 residues. In germline, CDR1 is ENHRY, CDR2 SYGVKD. V gave up 3 bases and J gave up 7 bases; unmatched junction bases: 2. The CDR3 spells CAISEQGGQPQHF. The CDR3 DNA reads TGTGCCATCAGTGAACAGGGGGGACAGCCCCAGCATTTT.

The chain joins TRBV10-3 to TRBJ2-3; D ambiguous. The CDR3 covers 12 residues. CDR1 ENHRY and CDR2 SYGVKD come from the germline V gene. The germline V and J ends were trimmed by 4 bases and 2 bases, with 4 bases remaining between them. The CDR3: CAISAVTDTQYF. The CDR3 nucleotides are TGTGCCATCAGTGCCGTCACAGATACGCAGTATTTT.

This clone has more than one count but fewer than ten. The gene calls are TRBV19 and TRBJ1-5; D is undetermined. The CDR3 spans 12 residues. The germline V gene encodes CDR1 LNHDA and CDR2 SQIVND (reference sequence). With 6 bases removed from V and 4 bases from J, the gap between germline ends came to 7 bases. The CDR3 DNA follows: TGTGCCAGTAGAGACAAAAATCAGCCCCAGCATTTT. The encoded protein is CASRDKNQPQHF.

The rearrangement joins TRBV5-4 to TRBJ2-2; 7 bases map to TRBD2. Germline CDR1 reads SGHNT; CDR2 reads YYREEE (reference sequence). V lost 6 bases, J lost 4 bases, and 9 bases stayed unmatched. This CDR3 region has 15 residues. CDR3 loop: CASTLWREGTGELFF. CDR3 coding DNA: TGTGCCAGCACCCTGTGGAGGGAGGGCACCGGGGAGCTGTTTTTT.

The rearrangement links TRBV3-1 (or the pseudogene TRBV3-2) to TRBJ1-6, with 7 bases aligning to TRBD1. The germline V gene has CDR1 LGHDT and CDR2 YNNKEL (reference sequence). Losses at the gene ends were 3 bases for V and 0 bases for J; bases not matched to a gene: 8. CDR3 length equals 18 residues. Here the CDR3 reads CASSQYSQGSSYNSPLHF. The CDR3, as DNA: TGTGCCAGCAGCCAGTATTCACAGGGGTCCTCCTATAATTCACCCCTCCACTTT.

This rearrangement joins TRBV28 to TRBJ2-7, with 10 nucleotides matching TRBD2. This CDR3 is 15 amino acids long. Germline values: CDR1 MDHEN, CDR2 SYDVKM. V shed 7 bases and J 2 bases; nucleotides not matched to a gene: 8. The CDR3 here is CASTEEREGPYEQYF. CDR3 DNA: TGTGCCAGCACGGAAGAGCGGGAGGGCCCCTACGAGCAGTACTTC.

This clone is a singleton in its sample. The V call is TRBV5-1, the J call TRBJ1-3, with D tentatively TRBD1 (6 bases). Trimming took off 0 bases at V and 4 bases at J, with 14 bases between the two ends. This CDR3 contains 16 residues. Germline V CDR1 and CDR2: SGHRS, YFSETQ. CDR3 sequence: CASSLARGNYGNTIYF. CDR3 coding DNA: TGCGCCAGCAGCTTGGCCAGGGGAAACTACGGAAACACCATATATTTT.

This clone was detected only a few times. The chain couples TRBV6-1 to TRBJ1-2; 8 positions match TRBD1. The CDR3 is 14 residues long. Looked up from germline, CDR1 is MNHNS and CDR2 is SASEGT. V shed 1 base and J 3 bases; nucleotides not matched to a gene: 1. The CDR3 sequence: CASSEGQGYYGYTF. CDR3 coding DNA: TGTGCCAGCAGTGAAGGACAGGGGTACTATGGCTACACCTTC.

The rearrangement joins TRBV9 to TRBJ2-2; possibly TRBD1 for D (6 bases). This CDR3 has 16 amino acids. Trimming cost V 4 bases and J 5 bases, with 18 bases left between them. Germline V gene data show CDR1 as SGDLS and CDR2 as YYNGEE. The CDR3 nucleotides are TGTGCCAGCAGCCCACTGGGATACGGGACAACCGGGGAGCTGTTTTTT. Its translation: CASSPLGYGTTGELFF.

V usage is TRBV30 and J usage is TRBJ2-5; D is uncertain. CDR1 is GTSNPN and CDR2 is SVGIG in the germline V gene (reference sequence). V was pared by 3 bases and J by 2 bases, with 16 bases between. CDR3 size: 15 residues. The CDR3 DNA follows: TGTGCCTGGAGAGAAGGCCCGTCGGGTCAAGAGACCCAGTACTTC. Translating gives CAWREGPSGQETQYF.

This chain connects TRBV27 to TRBJ2-1; 7 bases are shared with TRBD1. Germline assignment: CDR1 MNHEY and CDR2 SMNVEV (reference sequence). V lost 4 bases, J lost 9 bases, and 3 bases stayed unmatched. The CDR3 extends over 12 amino acids. The CDR3 bases are TGTGCCAGCAGTTCCACAGGGGTTGAGCAGTTCTTC. Its translation: CASSSTGVEQFF.

The chain is built from TRBV2 and TRBJ2-5, with 8 bases aligning to TRBD1. The CDR3 contains 15 residues. From germline, CDR1 is SNHLY and CDR2 FYNNEI. Trimming removed 5 bases from V and 5 bases from J; junction bases left unmatched: 10. Here the CDR3 reads CASSRGQGRAETQYF. The CDR3 region has the DNA TGTGCCAGCAGTCGCGGACAGGGAAGGGCGGAGACCCAGTACTTC.

V gene TRBV5-4 combines with J gene TRBJ2-3; TRBD2 agrees at 10 bases. CDR3 length equals 16 residues. After removal of 4 bases from V and 6 bases from J, the junction contained 11 bases not matched to a gene. Germline CDR1 and CDR2: SGHNT and YYREEE (reference sequence). CDR3 coding DNA: TGTGCCAGCAGCGCGTTCCCCAGCGGGAGGGTGGATACGCAGTATTTT. Translation: CASSAFPSGRVDTQYF.

The chain couples TRBV29-1 to TRBJ1-3, with TRBD1 matching 7 bases. Germline V gives CDR1 SQVTM, CDR2 ANQGSEA. Trimming at V came to 6 bases and at J to 2 bases, leaving 4 bases not matched to a gene. The CDR3 loop spans 13 amino acids. The CDR3 coding sequence is TGCAGCGTCGCCGGGACAGCTGGAAACACCATATATTTT. Translated: CSVAGTAGNTIYF.

V and J are TRBV7-9 and TRBJ2-1, with a weak D call TRBD1 (5 bases). CDR1 SEHNR and CDR2 FQNEAQ come from the germline V gene (reference sequence). CDR3 length equals 16 residues. V was cut by 5 bases and J by 5 bases, with 19 bases left in between. The CDR3 coding sequence is TGTGCCAGCAGCCCAATCAGACAGATCCCCCACAATGAGCAGTTCTTC. Translation: CASSPIRQIPHNEQFF.

For the CDR3, the DNA is TGTGCCTTTGGGCTGGGCTACGAGCAGTACTTC. Its translation: CAFGLGYEQYF. This chain joins TRBV30 and TRBJ2-7; no clear D gene. The CDR3 is 11 residues long. Germline V gene lookup returns CDR1 GTSNPN and CDR2 SVGIG (reference sequence). V gave up 7 bases and J gave up 3 bases, with 10 bases separating them.

This chain connects TRBV28 to TRBJ2-5; 9 bases line up with TRBD1. This CDR3 region has 19 residues. The germline CDR1 and CDR2 sequences are MDHEN and SYDVKM. The ends lost 1 base at V and 5 bases at J; junction bases unmatched: 17. The CDR3 region is CASSLSGRWDRVAEETQYF. DNA for the CDR3: TGTGCCAGCAGTTTATCTGGCCGGTGGGACAGGGTGGCGGAGGAGACCCAGTACTTC.

This clone has only a few counts. The chain joins TRBV6-2 or TRBV6-3 to TRBJ1-6; no definite D call. V was pared by 2 bases and J by 4 bases, with 9 bases between. Germline V gene lookup returns CDR1 MNHEY and CDR2 SVGEGT. This CDR3 has 15 residues. The CDR3 bases are TGTGCCAGCAGTTACCCGGGTGGTTATAATTCACCCCTCCACTTT. This codes for CASSYPGGYNSPLHF.

The chain couples TRBV7-8 to TRBJ2-3; 13 bases fit TRBD2. Germline V gene lookup returns CDR1 SGHVS and CDR2 FQNEAQ. The V and J ends lost 4 bases and 0 bases, in that order; junction bases with no gene match: 4. The CDR3 is 17 amino acids. The CDR3 loop is CASSSRTSGRSTDTQYF. CDR3 DNA sequence: TGTGCCAGCAGCTCGCGGACTAGCGGGAGAAGCACAGATACGCAGTATTTT.

This clone was seen a single time. The rearrangement links TRBV27 to TRBJ2-1, with TRBD1 identical over 11 bases. The CDR3 length is 14 residues. V dropped 6 bases and J dropped 7; count of bases not matched to a gene: 5. Germline V gene data show CDR1 as MNHEY and CDR2 as SMNVEV (reference sequence). CDR3 DNA: TGTGCCAGCAGCCTCGGGACAGGGGGGAATGAGCAGTTCTTC. It specifies CASSLGTGGNEQFF.